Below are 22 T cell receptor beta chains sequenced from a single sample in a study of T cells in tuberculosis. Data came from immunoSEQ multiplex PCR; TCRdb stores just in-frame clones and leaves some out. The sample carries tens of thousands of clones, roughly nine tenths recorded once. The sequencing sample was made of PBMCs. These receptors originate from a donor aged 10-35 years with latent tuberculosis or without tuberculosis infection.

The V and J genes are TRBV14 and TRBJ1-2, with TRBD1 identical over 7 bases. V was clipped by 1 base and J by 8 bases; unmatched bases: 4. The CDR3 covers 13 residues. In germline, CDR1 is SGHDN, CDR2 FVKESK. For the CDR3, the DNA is TGTGCCAGCAGCCAAGCGGAGGGGGCAGGCTACACCTTC. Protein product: CASSQAEGAGYTF.

CDR3 protein: CASSMDKSLEQYF. The DNA for the CDR3 is TGTGCCAGTAGTATGGACAAGTCCCTCGAGCAGTACTTC. The rearrangement uses TRBV19 and TRBJ2-7; D may be TRBD1 (5 bases). Deletions cut 3 bases from V and 6 bases from J, with 12 bases between. This CDR3 contains 13 residues. Germline V lookup: CDR1 LNHDA, CDR2 SQIVND (reference sequence).

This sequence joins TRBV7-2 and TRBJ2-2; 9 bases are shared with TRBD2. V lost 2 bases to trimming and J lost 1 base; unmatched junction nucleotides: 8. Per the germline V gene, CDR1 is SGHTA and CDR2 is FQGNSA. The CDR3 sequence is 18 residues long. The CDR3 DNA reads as TGTGCCAGCAGCTTATTTATAGCGGGGGCCGTGAACACCGGGGAGCTGTTTTTT. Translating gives CASSLFIAGAVNTGELFF.

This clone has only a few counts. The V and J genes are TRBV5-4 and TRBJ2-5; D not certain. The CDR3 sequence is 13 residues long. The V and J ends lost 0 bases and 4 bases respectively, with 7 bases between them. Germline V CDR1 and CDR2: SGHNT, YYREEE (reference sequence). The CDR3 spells CASSLEAGETQYF. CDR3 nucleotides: TGTGCCAGCAGCTTGGAAGCAGGAGAGACCCAGTACTTC.

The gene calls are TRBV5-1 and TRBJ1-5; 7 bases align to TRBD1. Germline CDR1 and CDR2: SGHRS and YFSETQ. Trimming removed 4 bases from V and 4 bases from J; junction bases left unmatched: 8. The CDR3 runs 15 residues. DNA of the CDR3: TGCGCCAGCAGCGTGGAGGGACAGCCAAATCAGCCCCAGCATTTT. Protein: CASSVEGQPNQPQHF. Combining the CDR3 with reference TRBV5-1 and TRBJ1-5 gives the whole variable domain KAGVTQTPRYLIKTRGQQVTLSCSPISGHRSVSWYQQTPGQGLQFLFEYFSETQRNKGNFPGRFSGRQFSNSRSEMNVSTLELGDSALYLCASSVEGQPNQPQHFGDGTRLSIL.

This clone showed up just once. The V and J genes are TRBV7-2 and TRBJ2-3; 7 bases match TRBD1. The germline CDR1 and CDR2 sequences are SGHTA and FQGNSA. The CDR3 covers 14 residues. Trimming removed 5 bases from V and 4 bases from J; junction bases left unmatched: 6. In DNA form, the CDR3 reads TGTGCCAGCAGCACCCGACAGGGACCAGATACGCAGTATTTT. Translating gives CASSTRQGPDTQYF.

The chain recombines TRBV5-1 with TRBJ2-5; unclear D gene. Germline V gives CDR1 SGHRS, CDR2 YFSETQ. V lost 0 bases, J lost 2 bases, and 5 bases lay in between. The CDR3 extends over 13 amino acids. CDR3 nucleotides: TGCGCCAGCAGCTTGGGACAACAAGAGACCCAGTACTTC. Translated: CASSLGQQETQYF. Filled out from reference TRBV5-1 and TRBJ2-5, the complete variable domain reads KAGVTQTPRYLIKTRGQQVTLSCSPISGHRSVSWYQQTPGQGLQFLFEYFSETQRNKGNFPGRFSGRQFSNSRSEMNVSTLELGDSALYLCASSLGQQETQYFGPGTRLLVL.

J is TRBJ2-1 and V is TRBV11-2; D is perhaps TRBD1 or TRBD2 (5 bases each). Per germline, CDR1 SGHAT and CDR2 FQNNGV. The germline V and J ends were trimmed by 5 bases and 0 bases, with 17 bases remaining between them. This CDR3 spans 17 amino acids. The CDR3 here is CASSIGAGLSSYNEQFF. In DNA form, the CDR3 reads TGTGCCAGCAGCATAGGGGCTGGACTTAGCTCCTACAATGAGCAGTTCTTC.

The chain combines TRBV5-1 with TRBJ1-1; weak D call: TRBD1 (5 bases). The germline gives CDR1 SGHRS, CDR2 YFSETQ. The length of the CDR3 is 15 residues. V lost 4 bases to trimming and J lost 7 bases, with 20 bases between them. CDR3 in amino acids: CASSPQGRGASEAFF. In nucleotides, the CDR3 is TGCGCCAGCAGCCCTCAAGGGAGGGGCGCGAGTGAAGCTTTCTTT.

The CDR3 nucleotides are TGTGCCAGCAGCCAAGGCGGCCCGAGCTACGAGCAGTACTTC. Translating gives CASSQGGPSYEQYF. The chain employs TRBV4-2 and TRBJ2-7; D is unclear. From germline, CDR1 is LGHNA and CDR2 YNFKEQ. The CDR3 totals 14 residues. Trimming pared 1 base from V and 3 bases from J, leaving 10 bases between.

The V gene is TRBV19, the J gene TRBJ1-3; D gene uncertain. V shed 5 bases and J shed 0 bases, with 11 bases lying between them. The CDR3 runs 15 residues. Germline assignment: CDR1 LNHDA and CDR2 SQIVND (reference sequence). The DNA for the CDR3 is TGTGCCAGTAGTTCCCAGCGGCACTCTGGAAACACCATATATTTT. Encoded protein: CASSSQRHSGNTIYF.

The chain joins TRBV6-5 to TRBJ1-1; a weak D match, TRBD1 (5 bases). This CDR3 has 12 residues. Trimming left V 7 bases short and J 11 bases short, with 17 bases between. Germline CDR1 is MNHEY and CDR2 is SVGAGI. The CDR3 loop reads CASMWGLGEAFF. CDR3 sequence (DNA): TGTGCCAGCATGTGGGGCTTGGGTGAGGCTTTCTTT.

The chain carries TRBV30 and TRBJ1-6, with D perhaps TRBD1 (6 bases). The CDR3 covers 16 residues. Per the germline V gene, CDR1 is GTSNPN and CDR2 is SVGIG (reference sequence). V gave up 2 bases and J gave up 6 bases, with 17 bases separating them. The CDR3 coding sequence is TGTGCCTGGAGTCCAGGGACAAACACCCTTAATTCACCCCTCCACTTT. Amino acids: CAWSPGTNTLNSPLHF.

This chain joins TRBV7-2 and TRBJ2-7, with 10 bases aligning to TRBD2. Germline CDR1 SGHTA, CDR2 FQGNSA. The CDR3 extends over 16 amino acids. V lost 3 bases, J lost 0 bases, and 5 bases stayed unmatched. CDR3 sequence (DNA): TGTGCCAGCAGCTTTCATAGCGGGGGGACCTCCTACGAGCAGTACTTC. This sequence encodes CASSFHSGGTSYEQYF. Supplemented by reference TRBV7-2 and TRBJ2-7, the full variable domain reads GAGVSQSPSNKVTEKGKDVELRCDPISGHTALYWYRQSLGQGLEFLIYFQGNSAPDKSGLPSDRFSAERTGGSVSTLTIQRTQQEDSAVYLCASSFHSGGTSYEQYFGPGTRLTVT.

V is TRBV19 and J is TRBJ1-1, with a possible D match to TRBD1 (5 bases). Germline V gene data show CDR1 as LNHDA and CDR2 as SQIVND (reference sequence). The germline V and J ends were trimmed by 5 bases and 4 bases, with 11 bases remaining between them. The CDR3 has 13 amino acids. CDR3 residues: CASSPYGGTEAFF. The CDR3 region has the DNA TGTGCCAGTAGTCCCTACGGGGGCACTGAAGCTTTCTTT.

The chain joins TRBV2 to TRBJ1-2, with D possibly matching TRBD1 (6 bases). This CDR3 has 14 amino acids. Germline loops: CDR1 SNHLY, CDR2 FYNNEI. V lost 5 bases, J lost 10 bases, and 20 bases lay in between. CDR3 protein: CASSMTDRRLAYTF. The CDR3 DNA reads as TGTGCCAGCAGTATGACCGACAGGCGCCTCGCCTACACCTTC.

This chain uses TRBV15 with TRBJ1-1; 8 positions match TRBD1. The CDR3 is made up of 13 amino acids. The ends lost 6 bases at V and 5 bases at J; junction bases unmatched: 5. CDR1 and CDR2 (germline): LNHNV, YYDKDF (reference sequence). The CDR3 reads CATRTGAWTEAFF. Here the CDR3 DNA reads TGTGCCACCAGGACAGGGGCATGGACTGAAGCTTTCTTT.

The CDR3 sequence is CASSPGLAFYEQYF. The DNA for the CDR3 is TGTGCCAGTAGTCCGGGACTAGCGTTCTACGAGCAGTACTTC. This chain joins TRBV19 and TRBJ2-7, with TRBD2 matching 10 bases. Germline V gene sequence: CDR1 LNHDA, CDR2 SQIVND (reference sequence). J lost 3 bases, V lost 5 bases, and 4 bases had no gene match. This CDR3 has 14 residues.

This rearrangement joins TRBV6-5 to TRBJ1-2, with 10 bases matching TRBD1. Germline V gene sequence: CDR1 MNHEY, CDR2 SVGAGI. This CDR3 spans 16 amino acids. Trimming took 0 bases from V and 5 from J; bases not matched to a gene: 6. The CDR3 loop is CASSYSRTGGGYGYTF. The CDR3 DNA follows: TGTGCCAGCAGTTACTCCCGGACAGGGGGAGGATATGGCTACACCTTC.

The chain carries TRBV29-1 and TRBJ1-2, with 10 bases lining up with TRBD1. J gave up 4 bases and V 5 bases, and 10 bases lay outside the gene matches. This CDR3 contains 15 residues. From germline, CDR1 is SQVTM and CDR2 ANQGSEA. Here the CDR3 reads CSVSGQGDWAYGYTF. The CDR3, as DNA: TGCAGCGTTTCTGGACAGGGGGATTGGGCCTATGGCTACACCTTC. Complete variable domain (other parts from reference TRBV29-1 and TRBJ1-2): SAVISQKPSRDICQRGTSLTIQCQVDSQVTMMFWYRQQPGQSLTLIATANQGSEATYESGFVIDKFPISRPNLTFSTLTVSNMSPEDSSIYLCSVSGQGDWAYGYTFGSGTRLTVV.

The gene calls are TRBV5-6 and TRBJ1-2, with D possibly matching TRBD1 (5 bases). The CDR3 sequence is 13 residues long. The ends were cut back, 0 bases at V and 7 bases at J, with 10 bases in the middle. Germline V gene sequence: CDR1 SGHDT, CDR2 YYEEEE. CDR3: CASSLVGAGGYTF. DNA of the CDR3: TGTGCCAGCAGCTTGGTAGGGGCCGGTGGCTACACCTTC.

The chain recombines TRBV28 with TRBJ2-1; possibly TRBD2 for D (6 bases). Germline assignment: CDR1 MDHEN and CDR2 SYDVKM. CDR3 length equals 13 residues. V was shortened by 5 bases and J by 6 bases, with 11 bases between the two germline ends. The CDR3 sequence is CASSGAGLNEQFF. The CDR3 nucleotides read TGTGCCAGCAGTGGGGCGGGACTCAATGAGCAGTTCTTC.